This entry lists 27 T cell receptor beta chains sequenced from one sample in a study of blood T cell repertoires in COVID-19. TCRdb's table, derived via immunoSEQ multiplex PCR, lists solely in-frame clones and lacks some. The sample lists 100,000 to 150,000 clones, 70% to 90% occurring once. Sequenced: peripheral blood. Receptors were obtained from a woman aged 45-65 years with acute or convalescent COVID-19.

The chain carries TRBV2 and TRBJ1-1; the D is unclear. Germline loops: CDR1 SNHLY, CDR2 FYNNEI. V lost 7 bases, J lost 1 base, and 10 bases lay in between. The CDR3 is 13 residues long. The CDR3 DNA reads TGTGCCAGCATAAGCGGAGGGAACACTGAAGCTTTCTTT. Translated, it gives CASISGGNTEAFF. The whole variable domain, filled in from reference TRBV2 and TRBJ1-1, reads EPEVTQTPSHQVTQMGQEVILRCVPISNHLYFYWYRQILGQKVEFLVSFYNNEISEKSEIFDDQFSVERPDGSNFTLKIRSTKLEDSAMYFCASISGGNTEAFFGQGTRLTVV.

V usage is TRBV7-2 and J usage is TRBJ2-7; 7 nucleotides line up with TRBD1. The V and J ends lost 6 bases and 4 bases, in that order; junction bases with no gene match: 12. The V gene's germline CDR1 is SGHTA and CDR2 FQGNSA. This CDR3 region has 15 residues. As DNA, the CDR3 is TGTGCCAGCAGTTTCTATGGGACAGTTGATTACGAGCAGTACTTC. Encoded protein: CASSFYGTVDYEQYF.

V usage is TRBV5-1 and J usage is TRBJ2-3; 10 positions match TRBD2. V was clipped by 4 bases and J by 2 bases; unmatched bases: 4. Looked up from germline, CDR1 is SGHRS and CDR2 is YFSETQ. This CDR3 region has 15 residues. This CDR3 is CASSETSGNTDTQYF. In DNA, the CDR3 is TGCGCCAGCAGCGAAACTAGCGGGAACACAGATACGCAGTATTTT.

The table lists this clone with a few counts. The CDR3 sequence is CAWSVPTRRSEKLFF. DNA of the CDR3: TGTGCCTGGAGTGTACCCACGCGTCGAAGCGAAAAACTGTTTTTT. The chain couples TRBV30 to TRBJ1-4; no definite D call. Germline V lookup: CDR1 GTSNPN, CDR2 SVGIG (reference sequence). The CDR3 runs to 15 residues. V shed 0 bases and J shed 8 bases, with 16 bases lying between them. The full variable domain, in which reference TRBV30 and TRBJ1-4 provide the parts outside the CDR3, is SQTIHQWPATLVQPVGSPLSLECTVEGTSNPNLYWYRQAAGRGLQLLFYSVGIGQISSEVPQNLSASRPQDRQFILSSKKLLLSDSGFYLCAWSVPTRRSEKLFFGSGTQLSVL.

The genes are TRBV30 and TRBJ2-4, with 7 bases lining up with TRBD1. J gave up 16 bases and V 5 bases, and 17 bases lay outside the gene matches. CDR1 is GTSNPN and CDR2 is SVGIG in the germline V gene (reference sequence). CDR3 length equals 13 residues. This CDR3 is CAWLRPGQSKFYF. CDR3 nucleotide sequence: TGTGCCTGGCTCAGACCGGGACAGTCAAAGTTTTACTTC.

The chain carries TRBV7-9 and TRBJ2-2; 10 nucleotides align to TRBD2. The V gene end was trimmed by 8 bases and the J gene end by 1 base; junction bases not matched to a gene: 13. CDR1 and CDR2 (germline): SEHNR, FQNEAQ (reference sequence). The CDR3 totals 18 residues. As DNA, the CDR3 is TGTGCCAGCGCCCGTTCTAGCGGGAGATCCCTGAACACCGGGGAGCTGTTTTTT. Its protein product is CASARSSGRSLNTGELFF.

The V and J genes are TRBV28 and TRBJ2-2, with TRBD1 identical over 9 bases. Germline loops: CDR1 MDHEN, CDR2 SYDVKM. This CDR3 has 14 amino acids. Trimming cost V 5 bases and J 5 bases; bases outside gene matches: 3. CDR3 nucleotide sequence: TGTGCCAGCAGTGCGACAGGGGGAACCGGGGAGCTGTTTTTT. Its translation: CASSATGGTGELFF.

This chain joins TRBV5-4 and TRBJ1-4, with 10 bases lining up with TRBD1. CDR1 and CDR2 from the germline V gene are SGHNT and YYREEE (reference sequence). The CDR3 is made up of 15 amino acids. V lost 4 bases and J lost 8; bases outside the gene matches: 8. As DNA, the CDR3 is TGTGCCAGCAGCCCGGGACAGGGGAGGGGAGAAAAACTGTTTTTT. Translating it yields CASSPGQGRGEKLFF.

The chain carries TRBV18 and TRBJ2-1; no clear D gene. V shed 5 bases and J shed 0 bases, with 11 bases lying between them. CDR1 is KGHSH, CDR2 LQKENI, per germline. CDR3 length equals 15 residues. Written as DNA, the CDR3 is TGTGCCAGCTCAGAGTCTCCTAGCTCCTACAATGAGCAGTTCTTC. Translation gives CASSESPSSYNEQFF.

The chain links TRBV27 to TRBJ1-4, with D unresolved. The germline CDR1 and CDR2 sequences are MNHEY and SMNVEV (reference sequence). This CDR3 has 14 amino acids. V was shortened by 4 bases and J by 0 bases, with 6 bases between the two germline ends. DNA for the CDR3: TGTGCCAGCAGTTCCGTTGCAACTAATGAAAAACTGTTTTTT. Its translation is CASSSVATNEKLFF.

The V gene is TRBV24-1, the J gene TRBJ2-3; 14 bases line up with TRBD2. In germline, CDR1 is KGHDR, CDR2 SFDVKD. The trim removed 9 bases at V and 4 bases at J, leaving 8 bases unmatched. This CDR3 spans 16 amino acids. In DNA form, the CDR3 reads TGTGCCACCGAAGGGACTAGCGGGAGTAGTGCAGATACGCAGTATTTT. Protein sequence: CATEGTSGSSADTQYF.

CDR3 in DNA: TGTGCCAGTTATGGGGACAGGGGGGCAGACAATGAGCAGTTCTTC. Translation gives CASYGDRGADNEQFF. The genes are TRBV7-9 and TRBJ2-1; 11 nucleotides match TRBD1. The CDR3 extends over 15 amino acids. Trimming at V came to 9 bases and at J to 5 bases, leaving 9 bases not matched to a gene. In germline, CDR1 is SEHNR, CDR2 FQNEAQ (reference sequence). The full variable domain, rest sourced from reference TRBV7-9 and TRBJ2-1, is DTGVSQNPRHKITKRGQNVTFRCDPISEHNRLYWYRQTLGQGPEFLTYFQNEAQLEKSRLLSDRFSAERPKGSFSTLEIQRTEQGDSAMYLCASYGDRGADNEQFFGPGTRLTVL.

The rearrangement links TRBV30 to TRBJ1-4; D might be TRBD1 (5 bases). The CDR3 consists of 15 residues. In germline, CDR1 is GTSNPN, CDR2 SVGIG (reference sequence). Trimming cost V 0 bases and J 5 bases, with 13 bases left between them. The CDR3 sequence: CAWSVLGGYNEKLFF. DNA of the CDR3: TGTGCCTGGAGTGTACTTGGGGGGTACAATGAAAAACTGTTTTTT.

This chain joins TRBV28 and TRBJ2-1, with D perhaps matching TRBD1 (5 bases). The CDR3 runs to 13 residues. Trimming removed 6 bases from V and 6 bases from J, with 12 bases in between. The germline CDR1 and CDR2 sequences are MDHEN and SYDVKM. The CDR3 DNA reads as TGTGCCAGCAGGGGGCCCCTTTCCAATGAGCAGTTCTTC. Translated, it gives CASRGPLSNEQFF.

The CDR3 protein is CASREGTQDYGYTF. CDR3 sequence (DNA): TGCGCCAGCAGGGAGGGAACCCAGGACTATGGCTACACCTTC. The rearrangement uses TRBV5-1 and TRBJ1-2; D gene unclear. The CDR3 spans 14 residues. Per the germline V gene, CDR1 is SGHRS and CDR2 is YFSETQ. Between the trimmed V and J ends, which lost 5 bases and 3 bases, there was a span of 14 bases.

The rearrangement uses TRBV9 and TRBJ2-3, with 9 bases lining up with TRBD2. CDR1 and CDR2 from the germline V gene are SGDLS and YYNGEE. The CDR3 is 16 residues long. Losses at the gene ends were 2 bases for V and 2 bases for J; bases not matched to a gene: 6. This chain's CDR3 is CASSVGTSGYTDTQYF. The CDR3 DNA sequence: TGTGCCAGCAGCGTCGGCACTAGCGGGTACACAGATACGCAGTATTTT.

J is TRBJ2-7 and V is TRBV7-3; tentative D call: TRBD2 (5 bases). The V and J ends lost 2 bases and 0 bases respectively, with 14 bases between them. CDR1 is SGHTA, CDR2 FQGTGA, per germline. The CDR3 is 16 amino acids. The CDR3 protein is CASSLQGGVSSYEQYF. For the CDR3, the DNA is TGTGCCAGCAGCTTACAAGGAGGTGTTAGCTCCTACGAGCAGTACTTC.

J is TRBJ2-3 and V is TRBV5-8, with 10 bases fitting TRBD2. Germline V CDR1 and CDR2: SGHTS, YDEGEE. This CDR3 spans 13 amino acids. J was trimmed by 11 bases and V by 1 base; bases with no gene match: 4. CDR3 sequence reads: CASSLWASGGQYF. The CDR3 region has the DNA TGTGCCAGCAGCTTGTGGGCTAGCGGGGGGCAGTATTTT. The full variable domain, in which reference TRBV5-8 and TRBJ2-3 provide the parts outside the CDR3, is EAGVTQSPTHLIKTRGQQATLRCSPISGHTSVYWYQQALGLGLQFLLWYDEGEERNRGNFPPRFSGRQFPNYSSELNVNALELEDSALYLCASSLWASGGQYFGPGTRLTVL.

The chain carries TRBV5-1 and TRBJ2-7; 9 positions match TRBD1. Germline CDR1 and CDR2: SGHRS and YFSETQ. Germline trimming cut 5 bases from V and 5 bases from J; bases unmatched to any gene: 2. The CDR3 loop spans 12 amino acids. The chain's CDR3 is CASRRTGDEQYF. The CDR3 DNA reads as TGCGCCAGCAGACGGACAGGGGACGAGCAGTACTTC.

The chain has TRBV29-1 and TRBJ2-5, with 8 nucleotides matching TRBD2. V shed 5 bases and J 5 bases; nucleotides not matched to a gene: 7. CDR3 length equals 13 residues. Germline CDR1 is SQVTM and CDR2 is ANQGSEA. The CDR3 DNA reads as TGCAGCGTTTCTTACGGGGGGGAGGAGACCCAGTACTTC. It yields the protein CSVSYGGEETQYF.

This rearrangement joins TRBV11-2 to TRBJ1-2; the D gene is possibly TRBD1 (5 bases). The germline CDR1 and CDR2 sequences are SGHAT and FQNNGV. V lost 5 bases and J 5 bases, leaving 18 bases between the germline ends. The CDR3 runs 15 residues. CDR3 sequence reads: CASSPRVGGEYGYTF. In DNA, the CDR3 is TGTGCCAGCAGCCCCCGAGTTGGAGGGGAATATGGCTACACCTTC.

This clone was seen only once. The chain has TRBV18 and TRBJ2-1, with D possibly being TRBD1 (6 bases). The germline V gene encodes CDR1 KGHSH and CDR2 LQKENI. Trimming took off 3 bases at V and 5 bases at J, with 11 bases between the two ends. This CDR3 spans 14 amino acids. Here the CDR3 DNA reads TGTGCCAGCTCACCGGCAGGGGTCCACAATGAGCAGTTCTTC. Amino acid sequence: CASSPAGVHNEQFF.

The V and J genes are TRBV2 and TRBJ1-2; D is uncertain. The ends were cut back, 0 bases at V and 7 bases at J, with 9 bases in the middle. Germline CDR1 SNHLY, CDR2 FYNNEI. CDR3 length: 13 amino acids. CDR3 nucleotide sequence: TGTGCCAGCAGTGAAGCCGGAAGAGGTGGCTACACCTTC. Its translation is CASSEAGRGGYTF.

The chain carries TRBV2 and TRBJ1-1, with 8 bases fitting TRBD1. The CDR3 consists of 15 residues. Trimming cost V 5 bases and J 4 bases; bases outside gene matches: 9. Per germline, CDR1 SNHLY and CDR2 FYNNEI. The CDR3 region is CASSFQRQGFTEAFF. The CDR3 DNA reads as TGTGCCAGCAGTTTCCAAAGACAGGGGTTCACTGAAGCTTTCTTT.

This clone was detected many times. Germline and junction disagree at one end, which may indicate a read error. The J gene is TRBJ2-2, the V gene TRBV7-9; no firm D call. The CDR3 runs 14 residues. Germline V lookup: CDR1 SEHNR, CDR2 FQNEAQ (reference sequence). The CDR3 DNA reads TGTGCCAGCAGCATAGCTTCCGACACCGGGGAGCTGTTTTTT. It codes for CASSIASDTGELFF.

The chain recombines TRBV6-5 with TRBJ1-5, with a possible D match to TRBD1 (6 bases). Germline CDR1 reads MNHEY; CDR2 reads SVGAGI. V shed 6 bases and J shed 2 bases, with 14 bases lying between them. CDR3 length: 15 amino acids. The chain's CDR3 is CASRVTGYGNQPQHF. CDR3 nucleotides: TGTGCCAGCAGAGTTACAGGGTATGGCAATCAGCCCCAGCATTTT.

The chain is built from TRBV2 and TRBJ2-1, with D maybe TRBD2 (5 bases). Germline V gene data show CDR1 as SNHLY and CDR2 as FYNNEI. This CDR3 is 12 amino acids long. V lost 8 bases and J 9 bases, leaving 14 bases between the germline ends. CDR3: CASQRLSGEQFF. The CDR3 bases are TGTGCCAGCCAGCGGTTAAGTGGTGAGCAGTTCTTC.